This T cell receptor (beta chain) was documented in a study of identical twins (dated by TCRdb to about 2016). Context from the whole study: To test whether fetal clonotypes persist, the study used deep sequencing on TCR alpha and beta repertoires from monozygotic twins, unrelated adults of various ages, and cord blood. To rule out contamination, the twin experiments were replicated at different times with different library preparation protocols.

All donors were healthy Caucasians. The twin cohort consisted of three pairs of female monozygotic twins, all aged about 18 to 30 years. Miltenyi CD45RO+ enrichment and human naive T-cell isolation kits were used to isolate memory (CD45RO+) and naive T cells from PBMC. On this clonotype itself: The antigen it recognizes is unknown. No much larger clonotype is one base removed from it; base qualities were not supplied.

Receptor libraries were prepared by 5' RACE. Sequencer: Illumina HiSeq 2000. A universal primer binding site was added through template switching, and the final cDNA carried a unique molecular identifier so that TCR cDNA molecules could be counted accurately. First-strand cDNA for TCR alpha and beta chains was synthesized from specific primers in the conserved constant-segment region. To control for contamination, every cDNA library was double barcoded, receiving both a SMART-Mk sample barcode and Illumina barcodes. TruSeq adapter sequences along with Illumina sample barcodes were introduced in two successive PCR steps. Sequencing of the TCR alpha and beta cDNA libraries was done on the Illumina HiSeq platform using custom primers. The authors' pipeline ran thus. Unique molecular identifiers were extracted from raw reads with MiGEC, and CDR3 positions were determined with MiXCR. For each individual, recombination models were inferred using an EM algorithm with the repgenHMM and IGoR tools. Shared clonotype analysis was performed with the tcR package in R, normalizing sharing by the product of cloneset sizes. Out-of-frame nonproductive sequences were analyzed to study raw recombination free of thymic and clonal selection effects. Using fastp trimming at Q25 and MiXCR clonotype assembly, TCRdb reanalyzed the public sequencing data and kept in-frame beta chains. When rows share a CDR3 protein, they turn into one entry using the most common DNA and genes. These V and J calls rely on TCRdb rather than the paper's analysis. For this sample there are 200,000 to 250,000 distinct CDR3 sequences; 7.5% appear just once. Clones ranked in the top ten supply about 1.8% of the sample.

Beyond this particular receptor, the publication reports: In monozygotic twins, recombination models systematically underestimated out-of-frame TCR alpha sharing, but the models matched the sharing seen between unrelated individuals. In beta out-of-frame sequences, excess twin sharing was weaker, because having fewer shared sequences lowered the signal-to-noise ratio. Zero-insertion analyses could be partly confounded by invariant T cells such as MAIT and iNKT, although diverse VJ usage argued against such confounding for most clonotypes. Fewer insertions were carried by abundant cord blood beta clonotypes, a similar but weaker trend appeared in young adult naive repertoires, and no such trend appeared in memory repertoires. Compared with coincidental sharing between unrelated individuals, an excess of low generation-probability sequences was observed among out-of-frame TCR alpha sequences shared between twins. Because the same donors could not be followed over many years, the conclusions depended on cross-sectional statistical analysis.

The trim is 0 bases for V and 4 bases for J, with a gap of 12 bases between the germline ends. Reading from cysteine to phenylalanine, the CDR3 counts 15 amino acids. CDR3 DNA is the only sequence kept; it has 45 bases, read in frame from the first base. Looking up the germline V gene (reference sequence) yields CDR1 LNHNV and CDR2 YYDKDF. These data also featured in a second study, about yellow fever vaccine responses in identical twins. Per the second study: According to the authors, the vaccine-induced T cell response in identical twins seemed to be partly convergent and partly specific to each individual. In identical twins, the study followed T cell clones that responded to the vaccine with precision.

This clonotype originated in a woman between 18 and 30 years old in good health. Recombination linked TRBV15 to TRBJ1-1, with the D gene not clear enough to name. Sequencing was performed on memory (CD45RO+) T cells sorted from blood. This sample's cell subset or site label indicates: CD45RO+ enriched T cells. The CDR3 is CATSRERALSTEAFF. In nucleotides, the sequence is TGTGCCACCAGCAGAGAACGAGCTTTGAGCACTGAAGCTTTCTTT.